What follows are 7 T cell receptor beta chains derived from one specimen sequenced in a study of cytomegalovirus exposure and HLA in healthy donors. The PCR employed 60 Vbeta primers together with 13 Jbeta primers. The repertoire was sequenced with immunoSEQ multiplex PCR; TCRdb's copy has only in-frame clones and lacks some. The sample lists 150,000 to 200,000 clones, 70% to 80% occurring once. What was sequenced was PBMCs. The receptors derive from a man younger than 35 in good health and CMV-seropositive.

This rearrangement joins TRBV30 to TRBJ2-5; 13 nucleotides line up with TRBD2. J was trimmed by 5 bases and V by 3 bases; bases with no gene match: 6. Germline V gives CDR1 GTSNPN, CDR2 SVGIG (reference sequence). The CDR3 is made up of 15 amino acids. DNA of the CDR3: TGTGCCTGGAGCGGGACTAGCGGGACACGGGAGACCCAGTACTTC. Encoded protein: CAWSGTSGTRETQYF.

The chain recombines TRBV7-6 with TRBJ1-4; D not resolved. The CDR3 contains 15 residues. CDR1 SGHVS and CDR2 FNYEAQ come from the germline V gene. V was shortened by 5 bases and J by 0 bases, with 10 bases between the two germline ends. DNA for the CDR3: TGTGCCAGCAGCCAACGAGGTACAACTAATGAAAAACTGTTTTTT. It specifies CASSQRGTTNEKLFF.

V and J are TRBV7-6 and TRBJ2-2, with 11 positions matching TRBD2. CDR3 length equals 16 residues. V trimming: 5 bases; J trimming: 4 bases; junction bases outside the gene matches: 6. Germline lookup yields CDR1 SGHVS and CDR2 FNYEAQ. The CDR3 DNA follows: TGTGCCAGCAGCCCGACCGGGACTAGCGGCACCGGGGAGCTGTTTTTT. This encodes CASSPTGTSGTGELFF.

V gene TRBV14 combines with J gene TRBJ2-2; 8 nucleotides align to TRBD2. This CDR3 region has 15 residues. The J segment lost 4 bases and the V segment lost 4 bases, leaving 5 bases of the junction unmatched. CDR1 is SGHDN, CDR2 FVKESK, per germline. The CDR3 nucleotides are TGTGCCAGCAGCCTCCGGGGGGGCTTCACCGGGGAGCTGTTTTTT. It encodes CASSLRGGFTGELFF.

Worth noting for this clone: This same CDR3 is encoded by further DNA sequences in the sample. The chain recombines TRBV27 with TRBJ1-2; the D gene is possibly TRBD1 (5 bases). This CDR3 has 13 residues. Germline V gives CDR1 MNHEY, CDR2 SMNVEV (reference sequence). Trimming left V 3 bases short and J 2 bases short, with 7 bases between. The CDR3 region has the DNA TGTGCCAGCAGTTTTCAGGGAAACTATGGCTACACCTTC. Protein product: CASSFQGNYGYTF.

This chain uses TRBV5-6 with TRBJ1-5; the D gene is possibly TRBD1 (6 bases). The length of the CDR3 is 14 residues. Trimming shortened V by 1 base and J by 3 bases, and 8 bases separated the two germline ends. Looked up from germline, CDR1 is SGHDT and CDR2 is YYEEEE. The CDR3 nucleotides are TGTGCCAGCAGCTTGCGACAGGCCAATCAGCCCCAGCATTTT. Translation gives CASSLRQANQPQHF.

CDR3 bases: TGTGCCAGCAGTTTTCGCAGGGGGCCATTCGAGCAGTACTTC. Translation gives CASSFRRGPFEQYF. This chain links TRBV27 with TRBJ2-7; 8 positions agree with TRBD1. Germline trimming cut 3 bases from V and 6 bases from J; bases unmatched to any gene: 7. The CDR3 contains 14 residues. CDR1 is MNHEY, CDR2 SMNVEV, per germline (reference sequence).